This TCR beta chain is from a study of blood T cell repertoires in COVID-19. Study in general: Samples came from the United States, Italy and Spain, spanning acute and convalescent COVID-19.

V lost 8 bases to trimming and J lost 4 bases; unmatched junction nucleotides: 7. CDR1 is LNHDA, CDR2 SQIVND, per germline (reference sequence). This CDR3 has 14 amino acids. Per the authors' pipeline: Using reference gene primer amplification, nucleated cell counts were estimated. Method: immunoSEQ multiplex PCR; TCRdb's copy keeps in-frame clones and lacks some. From that table come the V and J calls and clone size; the DNA was used to work out D and trimming. The table lists 30,000 to 40,000 clones, 75% to 90% of them singletons. The material sequenced was peripheral blood. The sequence was collected from a man older than 75 with active COVID-19. The V gene is TRBV19, the J gene TRBJ2-1; 8 bases agree with TRBD1. CDR3 region: CASGMTGVYNEQFF. The CDR3 DNA sequence: TGTGCCAGTGGGATGACAGGGGTTTACAATGAGCAGTTCTTC.